The next 23 T cell receptor beta chains were all read from a single sample in a study of cytomegalovirus exposure and HLA in healthy donors. PCR involved 60 Vbeta and 13 Jbeta primers. This table comes from immunoSEQ multiplex PCR, and its TCRdb copy is limited to in-frame clones, with some not included. The repertoire holds under 150,000 clones, with roughly 85% as singletons. The sample comprised PBMCs. These receptor sequences come from a woman aged 25 to 39 in good health and CMV-seronegative.

The chain is built from TRBV28 and TRBJ1-6; 7 bases line up with TRBD1. Trimming removed 5 bases from V and 19 bases from J; junction bases left unmatched: 11. The CDR3 has 12 residues. Germline lookup yields CDR1 MDHEN and CDR2 SYDVKM. The CDR3 loop reads CASSVPGQVWHF. CDR3 nucleotides: TGTGCCAGCAGTGTGCCCGGACAGGTTTGGCACTTT.

CDR3 sequence (DNA): TGCGCCAGCAGCCCCCTCTTGGCTAGCACAGATACGCAGTATTTT. Translation gives CASSPLLASTDTQYF. The chain uses TRBV4-3 and TRBJ2-3, with D uncertain. There are 15 residues in the CDR3. The V and J ends lost 4 bases and 0 bases respectively, with 11 bases between them. CDR1 and CDR2 from the germline V gene are LGHNA and YSLEER.

V and J are TRBV5-1 and TRBJ2-1; 16 bases are a match to TRBD2. Losses at the gene ends were 3 bases for V and 6 bases for J; bases not matched to a gene: 9. In germline, CDR1 is SGHRS, CDR2 YFSETQ. The CDR3 covers 18 residues. The CDR3 region has the DNA TGCGCCAGCAGCTCTGGGACTAGCGGGGGGGCCGGAGGCAATGAGCAGTTCTTC. Protein product: CASSSGTSGGAGGNEQFF.

CDR3 sequence reads: CASSAGQGPGTEAFF. CDR3 DNA sequence: TGTGCCAGCAGCGCCGGACAGGGACCAGGCACTGAAGCTTTCTTT. V gene TRBV5-6 combines with J gene TRBJ1-1; 8 bases are a match to TRBD1. The CDR3 length is 15 residues. The ends lost 4 bases at V and 4 bases at J; junction bases unmatched: 9. The germline V gene has CDR1 SGHDT and CDR2 YYEEEE.

V gene TRBV2 combines with J gene TRBJ2-7, with 8 bases matching TRBD1. CDR1 is SNHLY and CDR2 is FYNNEI in the germline V gene. The CDR3 is 15 residues long. V shed 3 bases and J 5 bases; nucleotides not matched to a gene: 9. DNA of the CDR3: TGTGCCAGCAGTGAGGGGACAGGTTTGGTCCACGAGCAGTACTTC. It translates to CASSEGTGLVHEQYF.

The rearrangement uses TRBV7-9 and TRBJ2-7; TRBD1 matches at 10 bases. V lost 5 bases, J lost 2 bases, and 12 bases stayed unmatched. Germline CDR1 SEHNR, CDR2 FQNEAQ (reference sequence). The CDR3 spans 17 residues. CDR3 loop: CASSPGSGQGSPYEQYF. The CDR3 region has the DNA TGTGCCAGCAGCCCAGGGTCGGGACAGGGGTCGCCCTACGAGCAGTACTTC.

The CDR3 loop reads CASSQGTSGGNEQFF. In DNA, the CDR3 is TGCGCCAGCAGCCAAGGGACTAGCGGGGGGAATGAGCAGTTCTTC. The chain employs TRBV5-1 and TRBJ2-1; 15 bases fit TRBD2. Germline CDR1 reads SGHRS; CDR2 reads YFSETQ. With V trimmed by 4 bases and J by 7 bases, 3 bases remained unmatched. The CDR3 extends over 15 amino acids.

V gene TRBV4-1 combines with J gene TRBJ1-5, with D tentatively TRBD1 (5 bases). V was cut by 0 bases and J by 6 bases, with 15 bases left in between. The length of the CDR3 is 16 residues. Germline CDR1 and CDR2: MGHRA and YSYEKL. CDR3 nucleotides: TGCGCCAGCAGCCAAGAGGACATTGGCCGGAGTCAGCCCCAGCATTTT. Its protein product is CASSQEDIGRSQPQHF.

V usage is TRBV6-5 and J usage is TRBJ1-1; possibly TRBD1 for D (5 bases). Trimming shortened V by 0 bases and J by 3 bases, and 14 bases separated the two germline ends. Per the germline V gene, CDR1 is MNHEY and CDR2 is SVGAGI. This CDR3 is built from 16 residues. The CDR3 DNA is TGTGCCAGCAGTTACTCGAGTGGGGCCGCTTACACTGAAGCTTTCTTT. Amino acid sequence: CASSYSSGAAYTEAFF.

The chain recombines TRBV6-5 with TRBJ1-6; 8 bases agree with TRBD1. Germline-derived CDR1 and CDR2 are MNHEY and SVGAGI. With 7 bases clipped from V and 4 bases from J, the junction kept 3 bases outside the gene matches. The CDR3 loop spans 14 amino acids. CDR3 bases: TGTGCCAGCATCAACAGGGGGTATAATTCACCCCTCCACTTT. This codes for CASINRGYNSPLHF.

The chain is built from TRBV13 and TRBJ2-3; 12 bases agree with TRBD2. The CDR3 is made up of 16 amino acids. With V trimmed by 5 bases and J by 2 bases, 5 bases remained unmatched. Germline loops: CDR1 PRHDT, CDR2 FYEKMQ (reference sequence). The CDR3 DNA sequence: TGTGCCAGCAGCCACGGACTAGCGGGGATCACAGATACGCAGTATTTT. It is translated as CASSHGLAGITDTQYF.

This chain uses TRBV9 with TRBJ2-5; 13 bases match TRBD2. Germline CDR1 and CDR2: SGDLS and YYNGEE. V dropped 3 bases and J dropped 5; count of bases not matched to a gene: 16. CDR3 length: 19 amino acids. The CDR3 is CASSATGTSGNADWETQYF. DNA of the CDR3: TGTGCCAGCAGCGCGACCGGGACTAGCGGGAACGCCGATTGGGAGACCCAGTACTTC. The full variable domain, its missing parts supplied by reference TRBV9 and TRBJ2-5, is DSGVTQTPKHLITATGQRVTLRCSPRSGDLSVYWYQQSLDQGLQFLIQYYNGEERAKGNILERFSAQQFPDLHSELNLSSLELGDSALYFCASSATGTSGNADWETQYFGPGTRLLVL.

CDR3 in amino acids: CASSIGSIHSPLHF. DNA of the CDR3: TGTGCCAGTAGTATAGGCAGTATACATTCACCCCTCCACTTT. This chain uses TRBV19 with TRBJ1-6; no reliable D call. The germline V gene has CDR1 LNHDA and CDR2 SQIVND (reference sequence). Trimming removed 1 base from V and 8 bases from J, with 9 bases in between. The CDR3 runs to 14 residues. Combining the CDR3 with reference TRBV19 and TRBJ1-6 gives the whole variable domain DGGITQSPKYLFRKEGQNVTLSCEQNLNHDAMYWYRQDPGQGLRLIYYSQIVNDFQKGDIAEGYSVSREKKESFPLTVTSAQKNPTAFYLCASSIGSIHSPLHFGNGTRLTVT.

This clone was seen a few times. The chain couples TRBV7-9 to TRBJ1-1; D perhaps matches TRBD1 (5 bases). The CDR3 is 13 amino acids. V was clipped by 5 bases and J by 6 bases, with 13 bases between them. Germline values: CDR1 SEHNR, CDR2 FQNEAQ (reference sequence). The CDR3, as DNA: TGTGCCAGCAGCCCGGGGGATAACCCTGAAGCTTTCTTT. Residues: CASSPGDNPEAFF. Based on the CDR3 plus reference TRBV7-9 and TRBJ1-1, the full variable domain is DTGVSQNPRHKITKRGQNVTFRCDPISEHNRLYWYRQTLGQGPEFLTYFQNEAQLEKSRLLSDRFSAERPKGSFSTLEIQRTEQGDSAMYLCASSPGDNPEAFFGQGTRLTVV.

The chain carries TRBV27 and TRBJ2-6, with a possible D match to TRBD1 (6 bases). There are 21 residues in the CDR3. The germline CDR1 and CDR2 sequences are MNHEY and SMNVEV (reference sequence). The V end lost 5 bases, the J end lost 0 bases, and 26 bases lay between the germline ends. CDR3 protein: CASSTLNLGAPGASGANVLTF. For the CDR3, the DNA is TGTGCCAGCAGTACCCTCAATTTGGGGGCTCCCGGGGCCTCTGGGGCCAACGTCCTGACTTTC.

The chain couples TRBV11-1 to TRBJ2-5; perhaps TRBD2 as D (5 bases). Germline lookup yields CDR1 SGHAT and CDR2 FQDESV (reference sequence). The CDR3 is made up of 15 amino acids. V lost 4 bases to trimming and J lost 5 bases, with 17 bases between them. The DNA of the CDR3 is TGTGCCAGCAGCTCCCCGGGCGGACTCATCGAGACCCAGTACTTC. Its translation is CASSSPGGLIETQYF.

The chain combines TRBV7-2 with TRBJ1-2; perhaps TRBD1 as D (5 bases). Trimming removed 7 bases at V and 2 bases at J, with 17 bases between. Germline-derived CDR1 and CDR2 are SGHTA and FQGNSA. The CDR3 extends over 15 amino acids. The CDR3 sequence is CASTEVGGGNYGYTF. CDR3 sequence (DNA): TGTGCCAGCACCGAGGTCGGGGGGGGAAACTATGGCTACACCTTC.

The chain joins TRBV4-2 to TRBJ1-2; unclear D gene. The V gene lost 0 bases and the J gene lost 5 bases, with 19 bases spanning the gap. The CDR3 has 17 residues. Germline CDR1 reads LGHNA; CDR2 reads YNFKEQ. The CDR3 reads CASSQDTNLGVAYGYTF. DNA of the CDR3: TGTGCCAGCAGCCAAGATACGAACCTGGGAGTTGCATATGGCTACACCTTC.

The rearrangement uses TRBV28 and TRBJ2-7, with 10 bases that match TRBD2. There are 15 residues in the CDR3. Trimming at V came to 3 bases and at J to 4 bases, leaving 6 bases not matched to a gene. In germline, CDR1 is MDHEN, CDR2 SYDVKM. CDR3 in amino acids: CASSFRTSGGYEQYF. CDR3 DNA sequence: TGTGCCAGCAGTTTTAGGACTAGCGGAGGATACGAGCAGTACTTC.

This clone was seen a few times. This rearrangement joins TRBV11-3 to TRBJ2-3, with D perhaps TRBD1 (5 bases). The CDR3 consists of 15 residues. The germline V gene encodes CDR1 SGHNT and CDR2 YENEEA. Trimming removed 1 base at V and 2 bases at J, with 10 bases between. Here the CDR3 reads CASSLVGRDTDTQYF. The CDR3 DNA reads as TGTGCCAGCAGCTTAGTGGGCAGGGACACAGATACGCAGTATTTT.

The J gene is TRBJ1-2, the V gene TRBV5-1, with D possibly TRBD1 on 5 matching bases. From germline, CDR1 is SGHRS and CDR2 YFSETQ. Trimming left V 4 bases short and J 4 bases short, with 14 bases between. This CDR3 is 14 amino acids long. CDR3 bases: TGCGCCAGCAGCCCTACCACAGGAATCTATGGCTACACCTTC. It is translated as CASSPTTGIYGYTF.

The chain is built from TRBV27 and TRBJ2-7; D might be TRBD1 (6 bases). CDR1 is MNHEY, CDR2 SMNVEV, per germline (reference sequence). The CDR3 contains 16 residues. The V gene lost 3 bases and the J gene lost 0 bases, with 15 bases spanning the gap. CDR3: CASSLLGQQSSYEQYF. The CDR3, as DNA: TGTGCCAGCAGTTTGTTGGGACAACAGAGCTCCTACGAGCAGTACTTC.

The rearrangement joins TRBV6-5 to TRBJ1-2; unclear D gene. This CDR3 region has 15 residues. Trimming left V 6 bases short and J 8 bases short, with 22 bases between. CDR1 MNHEY and CDR2 SVGAGI come from the germline V gene. For the CDR3, the DNA is TGTGCCAGCAGCCCAGACCCAGTATACTATGTCGGCTACACCTTC. Its protein product is CASSPDPVYYVGYTF.